This TCR beta chain was obtained from a study of cytomegalovirus exposure and HLA in healthy donors. Turning to the study itself: From about 179 million T cells, an earlier analysis saw approximately 110 million unique TCR beta sequences.

Unrecorded immune exposure was likely among donors, who were nominally healthy when sampled. Study-wide findings and caveats: Near-uniform donor sequencing depth was presumed by presence/absence analyses. Reportedly, fewer N-insertions than the approximately 600-donor mean appeared in an Asian-associated ancestry cluster in a later analysis.

This clone was seen more than once but under ten times. What it binds is not known. Per germline, CDR1 SEHNR and CDR2 FQNEAQ (reference sequence). This CDR3 comprises 14 residues. Deletions cut 5 bases from V and 4 bases from J, with 14 bases between. 13 Jbeta primers and 60 Vbeta primers were used for the PCR. Repertoires were generated with immunoSEQ multiplex PCR, while TCRdb's copy carries only in-frame clones and drops some. The data show over 150,000 clones, 73% seen once. Specimen: PBMCs. The sequence was collected from a woman aged 18-29 years in good health and CMV-seropositive. The rearrangement links TRBV7-9 to TRBJ1-1, with D possibly TRBD1 on 6 matching bases. The CDR3 spells CASSIQGFITEAFF. The CDR3 coding sequence is TGTGCCAGCAGCATCCAGGGGTTCATCACTGAAGCTTTCTTT. Full variable domain (rest looked up from reference TRBV7-9 and TRBJ1-1): DTGVSQNPRHKITKRGQNVTFRCDPISEHNRLYWYRQTLGQGPEFLTYFQNEAQLEKSRLLSDRFSAERPKGSFSTLEIQRTEQGDSAMYLCASSIQGFITEAFFGQGTRLTVV.